The 21 T cell receptor beta chains in this list originate from one sample, sequenced in a study of blood T cell repertoires in COVID-19. Only in-frame clones appear in the TCRdb table, and some are missing; sequencing was by immunoSEQ multiplex PCR. The sample contains roughly 170,000 clones, 79% of which appear only once. The material sequenced was peripheral blood. Every receptor here comes from a woman in her sixties or seventies with COVID-19, enrolled during active disease.

Only a few counts were recorded for this clone. J is TRBJ1-5 and V is TRBV10-3; D is undetermined. Germline V CDR1 and CDR2: ENHRY, SYGVKD. This CDR3 spans 16 amino acids. V shed 2 bases and J shed 3 bases, with 14 bases lying between them. The CDR3 loop is CAISEDGSGHNQPQHF. DNA of the CDR3: TGTGCCATCAGTGAGGACGGATCTGGGCACAATCAGCCCCAGCATTTT.

V usage is TRBV29-1 and J usage is TRBJ2-2; 11 bases map to TRBD2. Looked up from germline, CDR1 is SQVTM and CDR2 is ANQGSEA. This CDR3 is built from 13 residues. V lost 6 bases and J lost 7; bases outside the gene matches: 4. CDR3 nucleotide sequence: TGCAGCGTGCTAGCGGGGGGTGGCGGGGAGCTGTTTTTT. Protein product: CSVLAGGGGELFF.

V is TRBV28 and J is TRBJ1-5, with 7 bases that match TRBD1. The CDR3 is made up of 16 amino acids. Trimming at V came to 1 base and at J to 2 bases, leaving 5 bases not matched to a gene. Germline-derived CDR1 and CDR2 are MDHEN and SYDVKM. CDR3 sequence: CASSLYRDRGNQPQHF. The CDR3 coding sequence is TGTGCCAGCAGTTTATACCGGGACAGAGGCAATCAGCCCCAGCATTTT.

V is TRBV7-9 and J is TRBJ2-7; D may be TRBD1 (6 bases). Germline values: CDR1 SEHNR, CDR2 FQNEAQ (reference sequence). The CDR3 loop spans 13 amino acids. The CDR3: CASSLAGAYEQYV. The CDR3 DNA reads as TGTGCCAGCAGCCTAGCAGGGGCCTACGAGCAGTACGTC.

The chain employs TRBV9 and TRBJ2-1; D remains unclear. The CDR3 consists of 12 residues. Trimming pared 0 bases from V and 7 bases from J, leaving 5 bases between. CDR1 SGDLS and CDR2 YYNGEE come from the germline V gene. The CDR3 is CASSVGANEQFF. CDR3 sequence (DNA): TGTGCCAGCAGCGTAGGAGCAAATGAGCAGTTCTTC. Together with reference TRBV9 and TRBJ2-1, the CDR3 gives the full variable domain: DSGVTQTPKHLITATGQRVTLRCSPRSGDLSVYWYQQSLDQGLQFLIQYYNGEERAKGNILERFSAQQFPDLHSELNLSSLELGDSALYFCASSVGANEQFFGPGTRLTVL.

This clone was found a few times. The chain is built from TRBV5-1 and TRBJ1-3; D perhaps matches TRBD1 (6 bases). The CDR3 sequence is 17 residues long. Per germline, CDR1 SGHRS and CDR2 YFSETQ. Trimming took off 0 bases at V and 3 bases at J, with 16 bases between the two ends. Written as DNA, the CDR3 is TGCGCCAGCAGCTTGGGAGAGGTGGGGGCTTATGGAAACACCATATATTTT. Residues: CASSLGEVGAYGNTIYF.

J is TRBJ1-1 and V is TRBV5-1; 7 bases align to TRBD1. Germline trimming cut 4 bases from V and 2 bases from J; bases unmatched to any gene: 11. The CDR3 loop spans 16 amino acids. CDR1 is SGHRS and CDR2 is YFSETQ in the germline V gene. CDR3 nucleotide sequence: TGCGCCAGCAGCCAACCGCGACAGGGAAGTAACACTGAAGCTTTCTTT. Translation: CASSQPRQGSNTEAFF.

V is TRBV28 and J is TRBJ2-7; tentative D call: TRBD1 (6 bases). CDR3 size: 16 residues. The V gene's germline CDR1 is MDHEN and CDR2 SYDVKM. V was pared by 4 bases and J by 3 bases, with 19 bases between. This CDR3 reads CASSSRGQPRGYEQYF. The CDR3 DNA reads TGTGCCAGCAGTTCTCGAGGACAGCCCCGCGGCTACGAGCAGTACTTC.

The V and J genes are TRBV10-2 and TRBJ1-2; 12 nucleotides align to TRBD1. Trimming at V came to 4 bases and at J to 1 base, leaving 7 bases not matched to a gene. The CDR3 is 17 amino acids. Looked up from germline, CDR1 is WSHSY and CDR2 is SAAADI. The DNA of the CDR3 is TGCGCCAGCAGTGGGGGGACAGGGGGCGATAATAACTATGGCTACACCTTC. This gives the protein CASSGGTGGDNNYGYTF.

The sample holds one count of this clone. The V call is TRBV19, the J call TRBJ1-1, with D unresolved. CDR3 length: 12 amino acids. CDR1 LNHDA and CDR2 SQIVND come from the germline V gene (reference sequence). V gave up 10 bases and J gave up 3 bases, with 12 bases separating them. CDR3 region: CATGGRDTEAFF. CDR3 in DNA: TGTGCCACCGGAGGGCGGGACACTGAAGCTTTCTTT.

The V and J genes are TRBV6-1 and TRBJ2-6; tentatively, D is TRBD1 (6 bases). Per germline, CDR1 MNHNS and CDR2 SASEGT. Trimming cost V 1 base and J 4 bases, with 8 bases left between them. The CDR3 consists of 15 residues. The CDR3 DNA reads TGTGCCAGCAGTGAAGACGGGACAGGGGCCAACGTCCTGACTTTC. Translating it yields CASSEDGTGANVLTF.

This rearrangement joins TRBV18 to TRBJ1-1, with D possibly TRBD1 on 5 matching bases. The CDR3 contains 12 residues. CDR1 KGHSH and CDR2 LQKENI come from the germline V gene. V was clipped by 3 bases and J by 6 bases, with 8 bases between them. This CDR3 reads CASSPDSAEAFF. The CDR3 nucleotides are TGTGCCAGCTCACCCGACAGCGCTGAAGCTTTCTTT.

The chain combines TRBV6-5 with TRBJ2-1; 10 nucleotides align to TRBD2. This CDR3 has 15 residues. CDR1 and CDR2 from the germline V gene are MNHEY and SVGAGI. Trimming took 2 bases from V and 4 from J; bases not matched to a gene: 2. CDR3 amino acids: CASSYMTSGYNEQFF. The CDR3 bases are TGTGCCAGCAGTTACATGACTAGCGGGTACAATGAGCAGTTCTTC.

Worth noting for this clone: One end of the junction fails to match germline, which may point to a read error. The V and J genes are TRBV30 and TRBJ2-7; D possibly corresponds to TRBD1 (6 bases). The V gene's germline CDR1 is GTSNPN and CDR2 SVGIG (reference sequence). This CDR3 is 13 amino acids long. CDR3 DNA sequence: TGTGCCTGGAGTGCCGCCGGGACACAAGGTCGGGATTTC. Its translation: CAWSAAGTQGRDF.

This clone was counted at least ten times. V gene TRBV28 combines with J gene TRBJ2-5; TRBD2 aligns across 13 bases. Trimming removed 7 bases from V and 2 bases from J; junction bases left unmatched: 4. Germline assignment: CDR1 MDHEN and CDR2 SYDVKM. The CDR3 extends over 15 amino acids. The CDR3 protein is CASKGLAGRQETQYF. CDR3 in DNA: TGTGCCAGCAAGGGACTAGCGGGGAGGCAAGAGACCCAGTACTTC.

The rearrangement links TRBV5-5 to TRBJ1-4; possibly TRBD1 for D (5 bases). V lost 1 base to trimming and J lost 6 bases, with 10 bases between them. Germline V gene lookup returns CDR1 SGHKS and CDR2 YYEKEE (reference sequence). This CDR3 has 14 amino acids. The CDR3 region has the DNA TGTGCCAGCAGCTTGCCGACAGCGCATGAAAAACTGTTTTTT. As protein: CASSLPTAHEKLFF.

The chain combines TRBV5-1 with TRBJ2-5, with 9 positions matching TRBD2. Germline loops: CDR1 SGHRS, CDR2 YFSETQ. V was clipped by 0 bases and J by 5 bases; unmatched bases: 5. The CDR3 spans 15 residues. The DNA for the CDR3 is TGCGCCAGCAGCTTGGGGCTAGCGGGGCAGGAGACCCAGTACTTC. As protein: CASSLGLAGQETQYF.

This sequence joins TRBV25-1 and TRBJ2-1, with 8 bases aligning to TRBD1. This CDR3 has 14 residues. V was clipped by 8 bases and J by 10 bases; unmatched bases: 13. Germline lookup yields CDR1 MGHDK and CDR2 SYGVNS. CDR3 in amino acids: CASLPAGQGREQFF. The CDR3 DNA is TGTGCCAGCCTCCCAGCAGGACAGGGCCGGGAGCAGTTCTTC. Full variable domain (outside the CDR3, taken from reference TRBV25-1 and TRBJ2-1): EADIYQTPRYLVIGTGKKITLECSQTMGHDKMYWYQQDPGMELHLIHYSYGVNSTEKGDLSSESTVSRIRTEHFPLTLESARPSHTSQYLCASLPAGQGREQFFGPGTRLTVL.

This chain connects TRBV5-1 to TRBJ1-1; 8 positions agree with TRBD1. The J segment lost 3 bases and the V segment lost 1 base, leaving 5 bases of the junction unmatched. CDR1 and CDR2 (germline): SGHRS, YFSETQ. This CDR3 is built from 15 residues. CDR3 loop: CASSLSSGGHTEAFF. The CDR3 DNA reads as TGCGCCAGCAGCTTGAGCTCAGGGGGCCACACTGAAGCTTTCTTT.

Only a few counts were recorded for this clone. This sequence joins TRBV2 and TRBJ2-7, with D possibly being TRBD2 (6 bases). The CDR3 runs 14 residues. V dropped 8 bases and J dropped 2 bases, with 16 bases sitting between them. CDR1 SNHLY and CDR2 FYNNEI come from the germline V gene. This CDR3 is CASGIRDSPYEQYF. CDR3 nucleotides: TGTGCCAGCGGAATCCGGGACTCTCCCTACGAGCAGTACTTC.

V gene TRBV10-2 combines with J gene TRBJ1-6; 8 nucleotides match TRBD1. CDR3 length: 15 residues. V lost 3 bases, J lost 7 bases, and 5 bases stayed unmatched. CDR1 is WSHSY, CDR2 SAAADI, per germline. CDR3 bases: TGCGCCAGCAGTGATAGGACAGGGACGAATTCACCCCTCCACTTT. Protein: CASSDRTGTNSPLHF.